This record covers a single T cell receptor (beta chain). With 5 bases clipped from V and 1 base from J, the junction kept 9 bases outside the gene matches. Germline CDR1 is LNHDA and CDR2 is SQIVND (reference sequence). CDR3 size: 17 residues. Participants came from roughly 24 US areas, aged about 18 to 100 years. The data are from a study of blood T cell repertoires in COVID-19. On the study more broadly: Sources were T cells, B-cell-depleted T cells, or PBMCs; the material itself was cDNA or gDNA.

The table came from immunoSEQ multiplex PCR; TCRdb's copy has only in-frame clones and leaves some out. The sample carries over 150,000 clones, about 90% recorded once. The chain couples TRBV19 to TRBJ2-5, with TRBD1 identical over 11 bases. The clonotype was recovered from a woman between 50 and 59 years old who had recovered from COVID-19. The sequencing input was PBMCs or T cells enriched from blood (not recorded which). CDR3 DNA: TGTGCCAGTAGTGCCCGGACAGGGGGCGGACCCCAAGAGACCCAGTACTTC. Translation gives CASSARTGGGPQETQYF.